The rows below give T cell receptor beta chains drawn from one sample of a study of blood T cell repertoires in COVID-19. Measured with immunoSEQ multiplex PCR; TCRdb has only the in-frame clones, and not every one. Of hundreds of thousands of clones in the sample, 75% to 90% were seen once. Sequenced: PBMCs or T cells enriched from blood (not recorded which). These TCRs come from a woman aged 25-40 years who had been exposed to COVID-19. Both conserved end residues are part of each CDR3. D genes are given only for firm matches. Some rows have no size entry. The others give once, few or many, or a class for an expanded clone.

>TRBV30|.|TRBJ2-7|few
TGTGCCTGGGGAGGACTACCCACCTACGAGCAGTACTTC
CAWGGLPTYEQYF
>TRBV3-1/TRBV3-2|.|TRBJ2-5|.
TGTGCCAGCAGCCAAGGCCGCCGACAAACCTTGGAGACCCAGTACTTC
CASSQGRRQTLETQYF
>TRBV28|TRBD1|TRBJ1-1|.
TGTGCCAGCATTACAGGGGGTTCCGACACTGAAGCTTTCTTT
CASITGGSDTEAFF
>TRBV20-1|TRBD1|TRBJ2-7|once
TGCAGTGCTAGTGAGACGGACAGGAGACCATGGAACGAGCAGTACTTC
CSASETDRRPWNEQYF
>TRBV6-5|.|TRBJ1-5|.
TGTGCCAGCAGTTATATCGGGAAGAATCAGCCCCAGCATTTT
CASSYIGKNQPQHF
>TRBV29-1|TRBD1|TRBJ1-1|.
TGCAGCGTTGAAAGACAGGGGACCACTGAAGCTTTCTTT
CSVERQGTTEAFF
>TRBV9|.|TRBJ1-2|once
TGTGCCAGCAGCGTTACCTATACCCCCTCCTACTATGGCTACACCTTC
CASSVTYTPSYYGYTF
>TRBV24-1|TRBD2|TRBJ2-3|.
TGTGCCACCAGATTTAGCGGGGGCGCAGATACGCAGTATTTT
CATRFSGGADTQYF
>TRBV20-1|TRBD2|TRBJ2-1|.
TGCAGTGCTAGTGGACTAGCGGTCGTTCGGGGCGAGCAGTTCTTC
CSASGLAVVRGEQFF
>TRBV12-3/TRBV12-4|TRBD1|TRBJ2-5|.
TGTGCCAGCAGCGTGGGACAGGGAGAGACCCAGTACTTC
CASSVGQGETQYF
>TRBV7-9|TRBD1|TRBJ1-5|.
TGTGCCAGCAGCTTAAGACTCCAGGGGGTAAGCAATCAGCCCCAGCATTTT
CASSLRLQGVSNQPQHF
>TRBV6-5|.|TRBJ1-2|.
TGTGCCAGCAGTTCAACCAGGGCCTATGGCTACACCTTC
CASSSTRAYGYTF
>TRBV27|.|TRBJ1-4|.
TGTGCCAGCAGTTCATTTAATGAAAAACTGTTTTTT
CASSSFNEKLFF
>TRBV12-5|TRBD1|TRBJ1-2|.
TGTGCTAGTGGTTGGGACAGGGGCAATGGCTACACCTTC
CASGWDRGNGYTF
>TRBV9|TRBD2|TRBJ2-2|.
TGTGCCAGCAGCGTACCGAAAGGACTAGCGGGAGCCGGGGAGCTGTTTTTT
CASSVPKGLAGAGELFF
>TRBV2|TRBD1|TRBJ1-1|.
TGTGCCAGCAGTGAAGGACAGGGGATGAGCACTGAAGCTTTCTTT
CASSEGQGMSTEAFF
>TRBV4-1|.|TRBJ2-7|few
TGCGCCAGCAGCCAAGTTGATATTATAGGAGGCACCTACGAGCAGTACTTC
CASSQVDIIGGTYEQYF
>TRBV13|.|TRBJ2-6|.
TGTGCCAGCAGCTCCAAGGGGGTTGGGGCCAACGTCCTGACTTTC
CASSSKGVGANVLTF
>TRBV7-9|.|TRBJ2-2|.
TGTGCCAGCAGCTTAAAATCGGGTTCGAACACCGGGGAGCTGTTTTTT
CASSLKSGSNTGELFF
>TRBV3-1/TRBV3-2|TRBD2|TRBJ2-3|.
TGTGCCAGCAGCCCGACTAGCGATAAGTCAGATACGCAGTATTTT
CASSPTSDKSDTQYF